A single sample gave rise to the 6 T cell receptor beta chains below, sequenced in a study of PD-1 blockade in classical Hodgkin lymphoma. Sequenced by immunoSEQ multiplex PCR; TCRdb stores in-frame clones only, minus some. The sample contains about 62,000 clones, about 91% of which appear only once. Exposure to brentuximab vedotin varied, and each patient had relapsed following autologous stem cell transplantation. The specimen comprised peripheral blood mononuclear cells (PBMCs), sampled at baseline. The receptor source for this set is a human donor with classical Hodgkin lymphoma.

This clone has more than one count but fewer than ten. The rearrangement joins TRBV13 to TRBJ2-7; TRBD2 matches at 9 bases. The CDR3 totals 14 residues. Germline V lookup: CDR1 PRHDT, CDR2 FYEKMQ (reference sequence). V lost 5 bases, J lost 2 bases, and 4 bases stayed unmatched. CDR3 DNA: TGTGCCAGCAGCCGGCGCGGGGGGGCCTACGAGCAGTACTTC. It codes for CASSRRGGAYEQYF. The variable domain in full, with the rest retrieved from reference TRBV13 and TRBJ2-7, is AAGVIQSPRHLIKEKRETATLKCYPIPRHDTVYWYQQGPGQDPQFLISFYEKMQSDKGSIPDRFSAQQFSDYHSELNMSSLELGDSALYFCASSRRGGAYEQYFGPGTRLTVT.

J is TRBJ1-4 and V is TRBV7-3; tentatively, D is TRBD1 (5 bases). The CDR3 has 14 residues. The germline gives CDR1 SGHTA, CDR2 FQGTGA. V lost 1 base and J 7 bases, leaving 10 bases between the germline ends. The CDR3 coding sequence is TGTGCCAGCAGCTTAATCAGGGTCGGTGAAAAACTGTTTTTT. Its protein is CASSLIRVGEKLFF.

The chain has TRBV7-2 and TRBJ1-6, with D possibly being TRBD1 (5 bases). V was pared by 1 base and J by 9 bases, with 10 bases between. From germline, CDR1 is SGHTA and CDR2 FQGNSA. This CDR3 comprises 14 residues. The CDR3 is CASSLVGGGSPLHF. CDR3 in DNA: TGTGCCAGCAGCTTAGTTGGGGGGGGTTCACCCCTCCACTTT.

The genes are TRBV25-1 and TRBJ2-3; TRBD2 matches at 8 bases. Losses at the gene ends were 3 bases for V and 2 bases for J; bases not matched to a gene: 4. This CDR3 has 15 amino acids. From germline, CDR1 is MGHDK and CDR2 SYGVNS. The CDR3 loop reads CASSDRGGPTDTQYF. The CDR3 DNA sequence: TGTGCCAGCAGTGATCGGGGGGGGCCCACAGATACGCAGTATTTT.

The chain uses TRBV28 and TRBJ1-1, with TRBD1 as a possible D gene (5 bases). This CDR3 region has 17 residues. V shed 5 bases and J shed 0 bases, with 19 bases lying between them. Germline CDR1 MDHEN, CDR2 SYDVKM. The CDR3 is CASSGVGGTIMNTEAFF. The CDR3 nucleotides read TGTGCCAGCAGTGGGGTGGGGGGAACGATTATGAACACTGAAGCTTTCTTT.

V usage is TRBV28 and J usage is TRBJ1-2; a weak D match, TRBD1 (5 bases). This CDR3 has 13 amino acids. Trimming removed 4 bases at V and 5 bases at J, with 11 bases between. Looked up from germline, CDR1 is MDHEN and CDR2 is SYDVKM. The CDR3 nucleotides read TGTGCCAGCAGTTCATGGGGGGGATATGGCTACACCTTC. Translation gives CASSSWGGYGYTF.